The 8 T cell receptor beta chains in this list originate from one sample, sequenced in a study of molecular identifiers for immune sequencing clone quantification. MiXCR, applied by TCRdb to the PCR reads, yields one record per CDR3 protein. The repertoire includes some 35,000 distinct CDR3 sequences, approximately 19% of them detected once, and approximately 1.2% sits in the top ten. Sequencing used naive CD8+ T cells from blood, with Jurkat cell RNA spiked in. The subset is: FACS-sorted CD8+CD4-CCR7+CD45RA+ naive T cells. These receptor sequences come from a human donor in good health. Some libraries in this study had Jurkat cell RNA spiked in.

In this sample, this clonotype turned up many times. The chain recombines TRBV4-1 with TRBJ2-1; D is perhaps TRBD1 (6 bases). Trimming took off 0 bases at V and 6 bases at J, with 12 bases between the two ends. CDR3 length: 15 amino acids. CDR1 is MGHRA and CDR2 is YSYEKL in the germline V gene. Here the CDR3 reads CASSQDGGEGNEQFF. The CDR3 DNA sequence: TGCGCCAGCAGCCAAGATGGGGGCGAGGGCAATGAGCAGTTCTTC.

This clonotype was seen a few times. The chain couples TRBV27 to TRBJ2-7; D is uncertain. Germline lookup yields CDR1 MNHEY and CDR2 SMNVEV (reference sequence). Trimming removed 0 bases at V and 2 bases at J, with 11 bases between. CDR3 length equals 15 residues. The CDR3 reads CASSLSWTATYEQYF. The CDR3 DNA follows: TGTGCCAGCAGTTTATCTTGGACGGCCACCTACGAGCAGTACTTC.

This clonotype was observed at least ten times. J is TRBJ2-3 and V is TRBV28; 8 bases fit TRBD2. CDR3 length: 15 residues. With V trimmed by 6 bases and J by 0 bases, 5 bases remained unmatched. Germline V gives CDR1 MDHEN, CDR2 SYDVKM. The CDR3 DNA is TGTGCCAGCAGCTTACTAGCGGAGAGCACAGATACGCAGTATTTT. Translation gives CASSLLAESTDTQYF.

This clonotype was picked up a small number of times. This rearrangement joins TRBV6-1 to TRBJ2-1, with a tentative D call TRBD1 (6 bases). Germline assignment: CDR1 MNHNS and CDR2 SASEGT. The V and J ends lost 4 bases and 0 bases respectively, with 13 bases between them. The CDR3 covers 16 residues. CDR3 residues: CASSVLRGVSYNEQFF. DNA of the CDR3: TGTGCCAGCAGTGTACTCAGGGGAGTCTCCTACAATGAGCAGTTCTTC.

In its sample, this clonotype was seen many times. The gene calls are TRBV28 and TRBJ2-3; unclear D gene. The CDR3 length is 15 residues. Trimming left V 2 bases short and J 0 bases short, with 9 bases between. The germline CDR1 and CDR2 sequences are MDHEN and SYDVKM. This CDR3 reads CASSLKSGSTDTQYF. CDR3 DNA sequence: TGTGCCAGCAGTTTAAAGTCCGGGAGCACAGATACGCAGTATTTT. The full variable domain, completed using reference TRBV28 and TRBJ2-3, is DVKVTQSSRYLVKRTGEKVFLECVQDMDHENMFWYRQDPGLGLRLIYFSYDVKMKEKGDIPEGYSVSREKKERFSLILESASTNQTSMYLCASSLKSGSTDTQYFGPGTRLTVL.

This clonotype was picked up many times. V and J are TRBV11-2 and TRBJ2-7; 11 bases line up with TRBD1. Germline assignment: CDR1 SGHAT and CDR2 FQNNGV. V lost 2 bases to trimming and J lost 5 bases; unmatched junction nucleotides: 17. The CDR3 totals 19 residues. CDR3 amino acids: CASSLLTGQGAPRANEQYF. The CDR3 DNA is TGTGCCAGCAGCTTACTCACCGGACAGGGGGCGCCCAGGGCCAACGAGCAGTACTTC.

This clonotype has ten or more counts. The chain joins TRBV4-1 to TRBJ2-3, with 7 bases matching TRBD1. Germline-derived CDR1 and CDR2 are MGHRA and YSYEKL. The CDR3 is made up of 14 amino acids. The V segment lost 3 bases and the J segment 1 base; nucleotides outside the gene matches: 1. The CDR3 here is CASSQGTGTDTQYF. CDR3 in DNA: TGCGCCAGCAGCCAGGGGACAGGCACAGATACGCAGTATTTT.

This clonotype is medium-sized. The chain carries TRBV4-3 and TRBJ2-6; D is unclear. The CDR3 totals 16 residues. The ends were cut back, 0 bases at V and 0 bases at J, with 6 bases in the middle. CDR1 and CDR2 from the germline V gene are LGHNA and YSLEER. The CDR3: CASSQDRVSGANVLTF. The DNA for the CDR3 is TGCGCCAGCAGCCAAGATCGAGTCTCTGGGGCCAACGTCCTGACTTTC.